Shown below are 24 T cell receptor beta chains from a single sample sequenced in a study of beta chain features in type 1 diabetes. The authors reverse transcribed all of the isolated RNA, so sequencing captured expressed TCRB transcripts. Libraries were prepared by immunoSEQ multiplex PCR; TCRdb keeps only in-frame clonotypes and omits some of them. The table shows hundreds of thousands of clones, with around a sixth occurring only once. Sequencing used naive CD4+ T cells from blood. These receptors came from a man in his late teens or twenties in good health.

CDR3 in DNA: TGTGCCAGCAGCCCAGCTAGCGGGAGTCTCTCAGAGACCCAGTACTTC. Translation gives CASSPASGSLSETQYF. The chain is built from TRBV9 and TRBJ2-5; 10 bases agree with TRBD2. Germline lookup yields CDR1 SGDLS and CDR2 YYNGEE. After removal of 4 bases from V and 4 bases from J, the junction contained 10 bases not matched to a gene. The CDR3 is 16 residues long.

V usage is TRBV2 and J usage is TRBJ2-7, with D tentatively TRBD1 or TRBD2 (6 bases each). From germline, CDR1 is SNHLY and CDR2 FYNNEI. The CDR3 totals 14 residues. The V gene lost 7 bases and the J gene lost 4 bases, with 17 bases spanning the gap. The chain's CDR3 is CASTDLGGTYEQYF. CDR3 DNA: TGTGCCAGCACCGACCTAGGGGGGACGTACGAGCAGTACTTC.

This clone was seen a few times. CDR3 in amino acids: CSASEGYEQYF. For the CDR3, the DNA is TGCAGTGCTAGTGAGGGGTACGAGCAGTACTTC. V gene TRBV20-1 combines with J gene TRBJ2-5; the D call may be TRBD1 or TRBD2 (5 bases each). The DNA end lines up better with TRBJ2-7; the J call may be wrong. Germline CDR1 is DFQATT and CDR2 is SNEGSKA (reference sequence). The CDR3 contains 11 residues.

This chain uses TRBV10-3 with TRBJ1-4; D might be TRBD1 (6 bases). Germline V gene data show CDR1 as ENHRY and CDR2 as SYGVKD. V was trimmed by 11 bases and J by 0 bases, leaving 13 bases between them. The CDR3 is made up of 14 amino acids. The CDR3 here is CAAREGATNEKLFF. The DNA for the CDR3 is TGTGCCGCCAGGGAGGGGGCAACTAATGAAAAACTGTTTTTT.

A few counts support this clone. The chain is built from TRBV5-1 and TRBJ2-6; D is undetermined. V was shortened by 1 base and J by 0 bases, with 5 bases between the two germline ends. The CDR3 totals 15 residues. Germline V gene data show CDR1 as SGHRS and CDR2 as YFSETQ. The chain's CDR3 is CASSLKSSGANVLTF. In DNA form, the CDR3 reads TGCGCCAGCAGCTTGAAGAGCTCTGGGGCCAACGTCCTGACTTTC. Looking up the rest from reference TRBV5-1 and TRBJ2-6 gives the full variable domain: KAGVTQTPRYLIKTRGQQVTLSCSPISGHRSVSWYQQTPGQGLQFLFEYFSETQRNKGNFPGRFSGRQFSNSRSEMNVSTLELGDSALYLCASSLKSSGANVLTFGAGSRLTVL.

This chain joins TRBV19 and TRBJ2-2; a weak D match, TRBD1 (5 bases). The germline CDR1 and CDR2 sequences are LNHDA and SQIVND (reference sequence). V lost 1 base to trimming and J lost 7 bases, with 10 bases between them. The CDR3 runs 14 residues. The CDR3 protein is CASSIVAGYGELFF. CDR3 coding DNA: TGTGCCAGTAGTATAGTCGCAGGGTACGGGGAGCTGTTTTTT.

The chain recombines TRBV9 with TRBJ1-3; D uncertain. CDR1 is SGDLS and CDR2 is YYNGEE in the germline V gene. The length of the CDR3 is 15 residues. Trimming shortened V by 2 bases and J by 0 bases, and 9 bases separated the two germline ends. The CDR3 sequence: CASSVGVLSGNTIYF. The CDR3 DNA follows: TGTGCCAGCAGCGTCGGGGTTCTCTCTGGAAACACCATATATTTT.

The CDR3 DNA is TGTGCCAGCTTTGGGGGACTGCGGAACACTGAAGCTTTCTTT. Translated: CASFGGLRNTEAFF. The chain links TRBV6-1 to TRBJ1-1; D possibly corresponds to TRBD1 (5 bases). The CDR3 loop spans 14 amino acids. Germline CDR1 reads MNHNS; CDR2 reads SASEGT. With 8 bases removed from V and 1 base from J, the gap between germline ends came to 14 bases.

This clone was observed a few times. The V gene is TRBV19, the J gene TRBJ2-1; D is perhaps TRBD2 (6 bases). The V gene lost 5 bases and the J gene lost 3 bases, with 17 bases spanning the gap. Germline lookup yields CDR1 LNHDA and CDR2 SQIVND (reference sequence). The CDR3 length is 16 residues. CDR3 coding DNA: TGTGCCAGTAGTTTAACAACCGGGACTTACTACAATGAGCAGTTCTTC. This sequence encodes CASSLTTGTYYNEQFF.

The table lists this clone with many counts. The CDR3 loop is CASSLDPRAGELFF. CDR3 coding DNA: TGTGCCAGCAGCTTAGACCCGAGGGCCGGGGAGCTGTTTTTT. This chain joins TRBV7-9 and TRBJ2-2, with D perhaps TRBD2 (5 bases). V dropped 1 base and J dropped 6 bases, with 9 bases sitting between them. Germline values: CDR1 SEHNR, CDR2 FQNEAQ (reference sequence). This CDR3 comprises 14 residues.

This clone appeared a single time. The chain employs TRBV6-1 and TRBJ1-6; 9 bases align to TRBD1. The CDR3 extends over 18 amino acids. Germline CDR1 MNHNS, CDR2 SASEGT. After removal of 2 bases from V and 6 bases from J, the junction contained 11 bases not matched to a gene. CDR3 sequence reads: CASSERADRGIVNSPLHF. The CDR3 DNA reads TGTGCCAGCAGTGAACGAGCGGACAGGGGCATCGTTAATTCACCCCTCCACTTT.

The chain has TRBV27 and TRBJ1-1; possibly TRBD1 for D (5 bases). The germline V gene has CDR1 MNHEY and CDR2 SMNVEV (reference sequence). The CDR3 loop spans 13 amino acids. Trimming took off 2 bases at V and 5 bases at J, with 9 bases between the two ends. This chain's CDR3 is CASSLRGGTEAFF. The DNA of the CDR3 is TGTGCCAGCAGTTTAAGGGGTGGTACTGAAGCTTTCTTT.

This clone was observed a few times. This chain connects TRBV10-3 to TRBJ2-7, with D perhaps matching TRBD1 (5 bases). Trimming shortened V by 4 bases and J by 6 bases, and 7 bases separated the two germline ends. Germline CDR1 and CDR2: ENHRY and SYGVKD. The CDR3 extends over 11 amino acids. The CDR3 nucleotides are TGTGCCATCAGTGGAGACAGCGAGCAGTACTTC. Translation: CAISGDSEQYF.

V and J are TRBV5-6 and TRBJ2-3, with 8 bases identical to TRBD1. Unmatched junction bases numbered 6, after V lost 2 bases and J lost 4 bases. The germline gives CDR1 SGHDT, CDR2 YYEEEE. The CDR3 has 15 residues. This CDR3 reads CASSLARGLADTQYF. The CDR3 DNA sequence: TGTGCCAGCAGCTTAGCCAGGGGGCTGGCAGATACGCAGTATTTT.

The genes are TRBV11-2 and TRBJ1-2, with D possibly matching TRBD1 (5 bases). The CDR3 is 13 residues long. CDR1 is SGHAT, CDR2 FQNNGV, per germline. V lost 1 base, J lost 8 bases, and 11 bases lay in between. CDR3 loop: CASSLVWGDGYTF. In DNA form, the CDR3 reads TGTGCCAGCAGCTTAGTTTGGGGGGACGGCTACACCTTC.

The J gene is TRBJ1-1, the V gene TRBV18, with D tentatively TRBD1 (6 bases). The length of the CDR3 is 14 residues. V lost 1 base and J lost 4, with 10 bases in between. Germline lookup yields CDR1 KGHSH and CDR2 LQKENI. In DNA, the CDR3 is TGTGCCAGCTCACCACAAACAGGGATCACTGAAGCTTTCTTT. Encoded protein: CASSPQTGITEAFF. The full variable domain, with the rest looked up from reference TRBV18 and TRBJ1-1, is NAGVMQNPRHLVRRRGQEARLRCSPMKGHSHVYWYRQLPEEGLKFMVYLQKENIIDESGMPKERFSAEFPKEGPSILRIQQVVRGDSAAYFCASSPQTGITEAFFGQGTRLTVV.

For this clone: Sequence at one end of the junction differs from germline and may be a read error. The sample carries other DNA sequences with the same CDR3. V gene TRBV30 combines with J gene TRBJ2-7; a possible D gene is TRBD1 (6 bases). Germline V gene sequence: CDR1 GTSNPN, CDR2 SVGIG (reference sequence). The CDR3 sequence is 13 residues long. As DNA, the CDR3 is TGTGCCGGGAGAGAGAGGGGGATCTACGAGCAGTACTTC. This sequence encodes CAGRERGIYEQYF.

This clone has more than one count but fewer than ten. The chain uses TRBV10-3 and TRBJ2-3; 7 positions agree with TRBD1. Losses at the gene ends were 7 bases for V and 2 bases for J; bases not matched to a gene: 3. CDR1 and CDR2 (germline): ENHRY, SYGVKD. There are 13 residues in the CDR3. CDR3 sequence reads: CAIKDRDTDTQYF. The DNA for the CDR3 is TGTGCCATCAAAGACAGGGACACAGATACGCAGTATTTT.

This clone was seen only a few times. This chain joins TRBV9 and TRBJ2-2, with TRBD1 as a possible D gene (6 bases). CDR1 and CDR2 (germline): SGDLS, YYNGEE. The CDR3 loop spans 15 amino acids. Between the trimmed V and J ends, which lost 3 bases and 1 base, there was a span of 10 bases. This CDR3 reads CASSARGQNTGELFF. The CDR3 DNA reads as TGTGCCAGCAGCGCCAGGGGACAGAACACCGGGGAGCTGTTTTTT. The full variable domain, completed using reference TRBV9 and TRBJ2-2, is DSGVTQTPKHLITATGQRVTLRCSPRSGDLSVYWYQQSLDQGLQFLIQYYNGEERAKGNILERFSAQQFPDLHSELNLSSLELGDSALYFCASSARGQNTGELFFGEGSRLTVL.

This clone appeared a few times. The chain couples TRBV19 to TRBJ1-2, with D maybe TRBD1 (6 bases). The germline V gene encodes CDR1 LNHDA and CDR2 SQIVND (reference sequence). The CDR3 is made up of 15 amino acids. V lost 6 bases to trimming and J lost 3 bases, with 17 bases between them. CDR3 nucleotide sequence: TGTGCCAGTAGCGGGAGGGACAACCCGCACTATGGCTACACCTTC. Translating gives CASSGRDNPHYGYTF.

The genes are TRBV7-9 and TRBJ1-1, with D possibly matching TRBD1 (6 bases). CDR3 length: 14 residues. Germline V gene sequence: CDR1 SEHNR, CDR2 FQNEAQ (reference sequence). With 3 bases removed from V and 0 bases from J, the gap between germline ends came to 8 bases. In DNA form, the CDR3 reads TGTGCCAGCAGCTTTTCAGGGGTGAACACTGAAGCTTTCTTT. Its protein product is CASSFSGVNTEAFF.

The V call is TRBV2, the J call TRBJ1-5; D is possibly TRBD1 (5 bases). This CDR3 is 15 amino acids long. Germline V gene sequence: CDR1 SNHLY, CDR2 FYNNEI. With 6 bases removed from V and 1 base from J, the gap between germline ends came to 13 bases. CDR3 sequence (DNA): TGTGCCAGCAGCCAGAACCAGGGCAGCAATCAGCCCCAGCATTTT. This sequence encodes CASSQNQGSNQPQHF.

This clone was seen a few times. This rearrangement joins TRBV2 to TRBJ2-5, with D unresolved. Germline CDR1 and CDR2: SNHLY and FYNNEI. Trimming shortened V by 6 bases and J by 9 bases, and 17 bases separated the two germline ends. This CDR3 is 13 amino acids long. CDR3: CASSMGPLRAQYF. As DNA, the CDR3 is TGTGCCAGCAGCATGGGTCCCCTCAGAGCCCAGTACTTC.

This chain connects TRBV14 to TRBJ2-7; D may be TRBD1 (5 bases). Germline values: CDR1 SGHDN, CDR2 FVKESK. The germline V and J ends were trimmed by 0 bases and 7 bases, with 16 bases remaining between them. This CDR3 comprises 15 residues. CDR3 nucleotides: TGTGCCAGCAGCCAAGATCGGGTCAGGGCAGGGGAGCAGTACTTC. Protein sequence: CASSQDRVRAGEQYF.